These T cell receptor beta chains were read from a single sample in a study of shared clonotypes between healthy human individuals. This table comes from immunoSEQ multiplex PCR, and its TCRdb copy is limited to in-frame clones, with some not included. The table has over 850,000 clones, approximately 78% seen once. The sample consisted of memory CD4+ T cells from PBMCs. Every receptor here comes from a man aged 18 to 29 in good health. Some clones in this sample may be carry-over from other donors' samples. The CDR3 runs from the conserved cysteine through the conserved F or W.

v_gene: TRBV5-1; CDR3aa: CASSVGQGVSEKLFF
v_gene: TRBV28; CDR3aa: CASSLGGGLAVNEQFF
v_gene: TRBV15; CDR3aa: CATSRTGVGNTIYF
v_gene: TRBV28; CDR3aa: CASKDSSSYEQYF
v_gene: TRBV4-3; CDR3aa: CASSQGASGLAEQYF
v_gene: TRBV28; CDR3aa: CASRESGTSGFQRQFF
v_gene: TRBV18; CDR3aa: CASSPTGTTYNEQFF
v_gene: TRBV10-3; CDR3aa: CAISEGVRAEYYGYTF
v_gene: TRBV5-4; CDR3aa: CASSLAGGKETQYF
v_gene: TRBV6-4; CDR3aa: CASSYGGESNEQFF
v_gene: TRBV5-6; CDR3aa: CASSSQGAVGVSTDTQYF
v_gene: TRBV4-1; CDR3aa: CASRVGLSTDTQYF
v_gene: TRBV7-7; CDR3aa: CASSSGAGYEQYF
v_gene: TRBV18; CDR3aa: CASSPGGSPQETQYF
v_gene: TRBV10-3; CDR3aa: CAISDRLKINYGYTF
v_gene: TRBV7-2; CDR3aa: CASSSSTYLTDTQYF
v_gene: TRBV5-6; CDR3aa: CASSLPGSGRVLNEQFF
v_gene: TRBV9; CDR3aa: CASSTRRLAGEQFF
v_gene: TRBV6-5; CDR3aa: CASSSTSNTQYF
v_gene: TRBV11-2; CDR3aa: CASSFGTGMVNEQFF
v_gene: TRBV27; CDR3aa: CVLWGSGTDTQYF
v_gene: TRBV14; CDR3aa: CASSQLRTGGTGELFF
v_gene: TRBV18; CDR3aa: CASSPVSGRNTEAFF
v_gene: TRBV11-3; CDR3aa: CASSLGTSSNEQFF
v_gene: TRBV10-2; CDR3aa: CASSDSGLAGGPYEQYF
v_gene: TRBV6-5; CDR3aa: CASSYSKGGGYTF
v_gene: TRBV5-8; CDR3aa: CASSPGTGGPISTNEKLFF
v_gene: TRBV6-6; CDR3aa: CASSFPDGRRTDTQYF
v_gene: TRBV5-1; CDR3aa: CASAGTSGYTDTQYF
v_gene: TRBV25-1; CDR3aa: CASSDPTEGDTEAFF
v_gene: TRBV19; CDR3aa: CARGLGPSDEQYF
v_gene: TRBV19; CDR3aa: CASSRRGDTQYF
v_gene: TRBV6-6; CDR3aa: CASSYAGGIKDYGYTF
v_gene: TRBV12-5; CDR3aa: CASGSGGSYNEQFF
v_gene: TRBV5-1; CDR3aa: CASSLMGPAETQYF
v_gene: TRBV9; CDR3aa: CASSVAGMGGRGTDTQYF
v_gene: TRBV6-1; CDR3aa: CASIAAGTHQETQYF
v_gene: TRBV2; CDR3aa: CASSDEGASEQYF
v_gene: TRBV7-9; CDR3aa: CASSLVGGRTETQYF
v_gene: TRBV27; CDR3aa: CASKRGQKYGELFF